This T cell receptor beta chain stems from a study of T cells in Graves' hyperthyroidism and ophthalmopathy. Amplification targeted TCR beta CDR3 regions from RNA transcripts. When the TCR CDR3 underwent first-round RT-PCR, the HTBI primer set was used. TCRdb re-analysed the multiplex PCR reads in MiXCR, keeping a single row per CDR3 protein. The sample holds about 590,000 distinct CDR3 sequences, 15% to 19% seen once. Whole-study results and caveats: In validation, the model predicted ophthalmopathy. These predictions came a median 6.5 months before onset.

Notes on this clonotype: Its antigen is currently unknown.

Sequencing was carried out using blood. The sequence came from a woman under 40 with Graves' hyperthyroidism.

CDR3 sequence (DNA): TGTGCCAGCACCCCTTACGCGTGGAATAATTCACCCCTCCACTTT. It specifies CASTPYAWNNSPLHF. The chain combines TRBV11-2 with TRBJ1-6; D is unresolved. Germline V lookup: CDR1 SGHAT, CDR2 FQNNGV. Trimming cost V 7 bases and J 5 bases, with 15 bases left between them. The CDR3 has 15 residues.